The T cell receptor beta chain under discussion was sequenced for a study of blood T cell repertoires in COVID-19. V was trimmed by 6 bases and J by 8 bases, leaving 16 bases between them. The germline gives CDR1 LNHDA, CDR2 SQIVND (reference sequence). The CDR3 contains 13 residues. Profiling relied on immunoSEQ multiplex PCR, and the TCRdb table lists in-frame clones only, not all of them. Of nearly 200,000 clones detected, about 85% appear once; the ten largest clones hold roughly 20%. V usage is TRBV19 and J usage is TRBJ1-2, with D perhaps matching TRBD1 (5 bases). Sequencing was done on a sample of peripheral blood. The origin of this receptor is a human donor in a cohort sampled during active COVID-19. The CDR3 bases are TGTGCCAGTAGCTCTCCTCGGGCAGGGGGCTACACCTTC. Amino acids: CASSSPRAGGYTF.